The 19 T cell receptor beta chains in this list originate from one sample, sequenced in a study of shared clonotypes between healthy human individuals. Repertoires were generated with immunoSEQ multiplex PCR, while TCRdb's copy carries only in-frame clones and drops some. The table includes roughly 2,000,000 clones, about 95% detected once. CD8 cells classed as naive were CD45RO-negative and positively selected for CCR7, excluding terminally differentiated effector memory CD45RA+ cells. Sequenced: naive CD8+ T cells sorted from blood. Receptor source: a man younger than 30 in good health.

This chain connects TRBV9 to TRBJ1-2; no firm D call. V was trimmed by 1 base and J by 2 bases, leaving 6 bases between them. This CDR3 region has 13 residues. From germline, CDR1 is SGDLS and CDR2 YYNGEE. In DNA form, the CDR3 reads TGTGCCAGCAGCGTAACAGACAACTATGGCTACACCTTC. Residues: CASSVTDNYGYTF.

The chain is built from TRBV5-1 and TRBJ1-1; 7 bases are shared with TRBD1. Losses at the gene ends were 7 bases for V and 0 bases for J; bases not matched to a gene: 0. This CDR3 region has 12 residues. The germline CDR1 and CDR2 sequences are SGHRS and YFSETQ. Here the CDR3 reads CASGTVNTEAFF. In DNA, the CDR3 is TGCGCCAGCGGGACAGTGAACACTGAAGCTTTCTTT.

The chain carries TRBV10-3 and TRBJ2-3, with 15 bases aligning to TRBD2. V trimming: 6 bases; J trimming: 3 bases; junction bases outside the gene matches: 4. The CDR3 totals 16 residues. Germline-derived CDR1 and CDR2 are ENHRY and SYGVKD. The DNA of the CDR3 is TGTGCCATCAGCGGGACTAGCGGGGGGAAGACAGATACGCAGTATTTT. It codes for CAISGTSGGKTDTQYF.

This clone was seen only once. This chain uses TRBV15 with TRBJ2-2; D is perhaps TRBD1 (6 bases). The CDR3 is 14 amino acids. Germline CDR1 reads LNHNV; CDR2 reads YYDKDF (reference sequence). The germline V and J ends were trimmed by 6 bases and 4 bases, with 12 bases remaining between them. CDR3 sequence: CATRELGGTGELFF. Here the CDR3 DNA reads TGTGCCACCAGGGAGCTAGGGGGCACCGGGGAGCTGTTTTTT.

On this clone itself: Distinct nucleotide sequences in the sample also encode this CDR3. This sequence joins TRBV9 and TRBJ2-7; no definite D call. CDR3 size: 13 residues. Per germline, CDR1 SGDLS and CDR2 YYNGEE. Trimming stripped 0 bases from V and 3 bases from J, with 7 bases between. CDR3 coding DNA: TGTGCCAGCAGCGTAGGAATCGGCTACGAGCAGTACTTC. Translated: CASSVGIGYEQYF.

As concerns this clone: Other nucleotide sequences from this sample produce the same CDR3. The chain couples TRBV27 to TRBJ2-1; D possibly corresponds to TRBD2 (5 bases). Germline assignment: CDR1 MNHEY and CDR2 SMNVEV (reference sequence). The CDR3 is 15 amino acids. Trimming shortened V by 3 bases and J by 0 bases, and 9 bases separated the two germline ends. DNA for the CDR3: TGTGCCAGCAGTTTGCGGGCCCCCTCCTACAATGAGCAGTTCTTC. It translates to CASSLRAPSYNEQFF.

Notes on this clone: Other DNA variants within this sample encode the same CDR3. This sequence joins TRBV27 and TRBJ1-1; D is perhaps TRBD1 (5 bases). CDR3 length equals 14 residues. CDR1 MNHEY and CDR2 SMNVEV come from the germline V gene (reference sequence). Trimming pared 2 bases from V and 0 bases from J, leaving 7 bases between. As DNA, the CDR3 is TGTGCCAGCAGTTTAGACAGAGTGAACACTGAAGCTTTCTTT. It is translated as CASSLDRVNTEAFF.

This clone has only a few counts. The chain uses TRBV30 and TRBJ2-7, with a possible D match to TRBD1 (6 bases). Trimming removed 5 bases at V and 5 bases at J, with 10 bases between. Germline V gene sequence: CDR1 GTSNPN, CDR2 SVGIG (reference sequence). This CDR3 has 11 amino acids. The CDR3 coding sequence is TGTGCCTGGGGCGAGGGGGACGAGCAGTACTTC. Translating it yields CAWGEGDEQYF.

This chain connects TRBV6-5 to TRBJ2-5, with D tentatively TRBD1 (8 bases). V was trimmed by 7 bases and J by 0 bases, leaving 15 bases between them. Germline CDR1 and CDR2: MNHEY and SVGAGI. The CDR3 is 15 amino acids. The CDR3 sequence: CASTAQGGYQETQYF. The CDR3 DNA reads TGTGCCAGCACTGCACAGGGGGGGTACCAAGAGACCCAGTACTTC.

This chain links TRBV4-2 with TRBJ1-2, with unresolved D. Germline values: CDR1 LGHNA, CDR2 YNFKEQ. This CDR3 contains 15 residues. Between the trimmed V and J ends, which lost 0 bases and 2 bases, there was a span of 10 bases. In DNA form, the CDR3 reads TGTGCCAGCAGCCAAGATTCCGAGGAAAACTATGGCTACACCTTC. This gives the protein CASSQDSEENYGYTF.

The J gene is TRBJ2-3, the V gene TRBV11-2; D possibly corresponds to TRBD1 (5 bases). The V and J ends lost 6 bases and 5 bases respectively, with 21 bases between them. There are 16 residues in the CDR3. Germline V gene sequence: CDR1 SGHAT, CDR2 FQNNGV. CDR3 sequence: CASSHPGHYPRDTQYF. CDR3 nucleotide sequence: TGTGCCAGCAGTCATCCAGGGCATTATCCCAGAGATACGCAGTATTTT.

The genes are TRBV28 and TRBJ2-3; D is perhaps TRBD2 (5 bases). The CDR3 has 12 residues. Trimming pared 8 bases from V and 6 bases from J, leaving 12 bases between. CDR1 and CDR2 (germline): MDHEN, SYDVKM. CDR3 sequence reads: CASGEGRDTQYF. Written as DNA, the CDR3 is TGTGCCAGCGGAGAGGGAAGGGATACGCAGTATTTT.

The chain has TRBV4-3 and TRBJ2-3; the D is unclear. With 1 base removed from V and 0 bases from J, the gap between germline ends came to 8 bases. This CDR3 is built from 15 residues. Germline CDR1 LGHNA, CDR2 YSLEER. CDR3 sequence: CASSQGVGSTDTQYF. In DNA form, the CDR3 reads TGCGCCAGCAGCCAAGGTGTAGGGAGCACAGATACGCAGTATTTT.

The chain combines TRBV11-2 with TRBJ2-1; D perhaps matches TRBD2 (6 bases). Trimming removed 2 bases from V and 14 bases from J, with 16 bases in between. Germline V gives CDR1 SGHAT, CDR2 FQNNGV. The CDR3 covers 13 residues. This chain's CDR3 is CASSLFPGREEFF. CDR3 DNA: TGTGCCAGCAGCTTATTCCCGGGCAGGGAGGAGTTCTTC.

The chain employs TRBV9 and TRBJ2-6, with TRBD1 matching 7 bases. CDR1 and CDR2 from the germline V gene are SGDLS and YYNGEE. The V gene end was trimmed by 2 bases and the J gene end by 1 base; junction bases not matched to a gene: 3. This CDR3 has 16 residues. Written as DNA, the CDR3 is TGTGCCAGCAGCGTGGACAGGCGGTCTGGGGCCAACGTCCTGACTTTC. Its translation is CASSVDRRSGANVLTF.

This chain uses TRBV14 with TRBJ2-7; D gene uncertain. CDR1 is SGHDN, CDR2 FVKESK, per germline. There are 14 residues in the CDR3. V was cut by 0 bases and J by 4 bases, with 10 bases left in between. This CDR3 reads CASSQDPPWYEQYF. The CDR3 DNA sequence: TGTGCCAGCAGCCAAGACCCGCCCTGGTACGAGCAGTACTTC.

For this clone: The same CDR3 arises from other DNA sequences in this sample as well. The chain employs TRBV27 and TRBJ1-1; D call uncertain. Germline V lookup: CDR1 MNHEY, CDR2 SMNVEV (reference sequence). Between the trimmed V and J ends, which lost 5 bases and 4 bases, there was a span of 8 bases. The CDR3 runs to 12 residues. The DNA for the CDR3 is TGTGCCAGCAGTGGAGGAGGCACTGAAGCTTTCTTT. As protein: CASSGGGTEAFF.

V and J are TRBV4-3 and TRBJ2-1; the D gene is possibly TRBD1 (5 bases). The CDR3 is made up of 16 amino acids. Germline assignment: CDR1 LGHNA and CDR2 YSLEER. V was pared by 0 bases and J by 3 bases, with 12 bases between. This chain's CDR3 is CASSQDTGTDYNEQFF. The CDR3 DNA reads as TGCGCCAGCAGCCAAGACACAGGCACGGACTACAATGAGCAGTTCTTC.

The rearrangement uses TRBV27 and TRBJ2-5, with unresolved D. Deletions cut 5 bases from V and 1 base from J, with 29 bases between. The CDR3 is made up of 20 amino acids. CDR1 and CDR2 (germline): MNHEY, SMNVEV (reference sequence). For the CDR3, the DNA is TGTGCCAGCAGTCTCACTCCCCCTGACTGGTCCGCGCCCCCCCAAGAGACCCAGTACTTC. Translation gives CASSLTPPDWSAPPQETQYF.